The source of this TCR beta chain is a study of shared clonotypes between healthy human individuals. Measured with immunoSEQ multiplex PCR; TCRdb has only the in-frame clones, and not every one. The data show roughly 2.6 million clones, with approximately 92% seen just once and over 0.12% held by the top ten. The sequenced material came from naive CD4+ T cells sorted from blood. Sample subset: CD45RA+ positively selected. This sequence was found in a man younger than 35 in good health.

The CDR3, as DNA: TGTGCCTGGAGTCAGGTGCCACAAGAGACCCAGTACTTC. It is translated as CAWSQVPQETQYF. The V call is TRBV30, the J call TRBJ2-5; D ambiguous. CDR3 length equals 13 residues. Germline CDR1 and CDR2: GTSNPN and SVGIG (reference sequence). Trimming cost V 2 bases and J 2 bases, with 9 bases left between them.